This TCR beta chain emerged from a study of OX40 agonist ivuxolimab in advanced cancers. Study summary: The diagnoses of dose-escalation patients were hepatocellular carcinoma, melanoma, renal cell or head and neck cancer. Eligibility admitted prior anti-PD-1, anti-PD-L1 or anti-CTLA-4 therapy; around 42% had some.

Clones were sequenced by immunoSEQ multiplex PCR, and TCRdb holds only the in-frame ones, with some missing. The data contain around 83,000 clones, 65% to 85% of them singletons. Regarding this clone: This CDR3 is also generated by other DNA sequences in the sample.

CDR1 and CDR2 (germline): SGHTA, FQGNSA. This CDR3 is 15 amino acids long. Trimming took off 1 base at V and 5 bases at J, with 14 bases between the two ends. The clonotype originates from an adult with an advanced solid tumor such as melanoma, head and neck, liver or kidney cancer. Here the sequenced sample was CD4+ or CD8+ T cells sorted from blood, taken in a trial of the OX40 agonist ivuxolimab. V and J are TRBV7-2 and TRBJ1-1; tentatively, D is TRBD1 (6 bases). As DNA, the CDR3 is TGTGCCAGCAGCTTAGGACCCCAGGGGACTACTGAAGCTTTCTTT. Translated: CASSLGPQGTTEAFF.